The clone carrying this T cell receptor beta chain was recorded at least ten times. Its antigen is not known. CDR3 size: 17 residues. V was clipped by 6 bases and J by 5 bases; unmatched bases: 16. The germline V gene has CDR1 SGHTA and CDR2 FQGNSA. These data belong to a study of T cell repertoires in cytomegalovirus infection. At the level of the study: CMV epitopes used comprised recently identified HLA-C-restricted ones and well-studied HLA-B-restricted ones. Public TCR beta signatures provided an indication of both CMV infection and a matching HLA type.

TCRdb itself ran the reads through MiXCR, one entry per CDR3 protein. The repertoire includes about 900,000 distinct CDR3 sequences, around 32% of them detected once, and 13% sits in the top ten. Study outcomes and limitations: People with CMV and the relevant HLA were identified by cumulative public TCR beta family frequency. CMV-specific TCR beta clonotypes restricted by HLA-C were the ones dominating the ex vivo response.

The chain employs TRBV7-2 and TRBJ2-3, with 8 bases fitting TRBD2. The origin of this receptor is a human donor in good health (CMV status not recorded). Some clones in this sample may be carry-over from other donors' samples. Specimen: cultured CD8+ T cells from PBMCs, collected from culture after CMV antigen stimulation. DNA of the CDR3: TGTGCCAGCAGTCCTGCGGATAGCGGGGTCGAGGGAGATACGCAGTATTTT. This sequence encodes CASSPADSGVEGDTQYF.